One and the same sample provided the 20 T cell receptor beta chains below, sequenced in a study of TIL therapy for anti-PD-1-resistant metastatic lung cancer. Regarding time point: pre-treatment sample, taken before nivolumab and TIL therapy. Sequencing used immunoSEQ v3. Clones were read by immunoSEQ multiplex PCR, and TCRdb kept only the in-frame ones, dropping some. The table lists 54,000 or so clones, more than 75% of them singletons, with approximately 2.8% in the top ten. This specimen consisted of blood, obtained at baseline. Receptors originate from a person aged 25-79 years with non-small cell lung cancer.

The chain combines TRBV18 with TRBJ2-4; possibly TRBD1 for D (5 bases). V was clipped by 5 bases and J by 3 bases, with 14 bases between them. Per germline, CDR1 KGHSH and CDR2 LQKENI. The CDR3 runs 15 residues. This chain's CDR3 is CASSTTVAGKNIQYF. The CDR3 DNA reads TGTGCCAGCTCAACGACAGTAGCAGGCAAAAACATTCAGTACTTC.

The chain couples TRBV20-1 to TRBJ2-7; no clear D gene. Germline-derived CDR1 and CDR2 are DFQATT and SNEGSKA (reference sequence). V lost 6 bases to trimming and J lost 3 bases, with 9 bases between them. The CDR3 spans 11 residues. The DNA of the CDR3 is TGCAGTGCAGATGGAGACTACGAGCAGTACTTC. Its translation is CSADGDYEQYF.

The rearrangement uses TRBV24-1 and TRBJ2-1, with D perhaps TRBD1 (6 bases). The CDR3 consists of 16 residues. CDR1 and CDR2 (germline): KGHDR, SFDVKD. V was cut by 4 bases and J by 7 bases, with 19 bases left in between. The CDR3 reads CATSDPSVGGKNEQFF. CDR3 DNA: TGTGCCACCAGTGACCCCTCTGTAGGGGGTAAGAATGAGCAGTTCTTC.

The V call is TRBV9, the J call TRBJ2-2; maybe TRBD2 (6 bases). The CDR3 sequence is 15 residues long. V lost 4 bases and J 0 bases, leaving 10 bases between the germline ends. The V gene's germline CDR1 is SGDLS and CDR2 YYNGEE. CDR3 protein: CASSSDYSNTGELFF. As DNA, the CDR3 is TGTGCCAGCAGCTCGGACTACTCGAACACCGGGGAGCTGTTTTTT. The full variable domain, in which reference TRBV9 and TRBJ2-2 provide the parts outside the CDR3, is DSGVTQTPKHLITATGQRVTLRCSPRSGDLSVYWYQQSLDQGLQFLIQYYNGEERAKGNILERFSAQQFPDLHSELNLSSLELGDSALYFCASSSDYSNTGELFFGEGSRLTVL.

V is TRBV5-8 and J is TRBJ2-7; the match to TRBD1 covers 9 bases. This CDR3 comprises 15 residues. Looked up from germline, CDR1 is SGHTS and CDR2 is YDEGEE. Losses at the gene ends were 4 bases for V and 4 bases for J; bases not matched to a gene: 9. The CDR3 DNA reads as TGTGCCAGCAGCGGCGCCGGGACAGGGCCTTACGAGCAGTACTTC. It translates to CASSGAGTGPYEQYF.

The V and J genes are TRBV6-2 or TRBV6-3 and TRBJ2-7; D call uncertain. The germline CDR1 and CDR2 sequences are MNHEY and SVGEGT. This CDR3 comprises 13 residues. Trimming shortened V by 2 bases and J by 0 bases, and 5 bases separated the two germline ends. Here the CDR3 DNA reads TGTGCCAGCAGTTACGACAACTCCTACGAGCAGTACTTC. Amino acids: CASSYDNSYEQYF.

This clone has a handful of counts. V usage is TRBV25-1 and J usage is TRBJ1-2, with D hard to call. This CDR3 has 13 residues. Germline lookup yields CDR1 MGHDK and CDR2 SYGVNS. The germline V and J ends were trimmed by 6 bases and 2 bases, with 10 bases remaining between them. The CDR3 loop is CASRAGSNYGYTF. In nucleotides, the CDR3 is TGTGCCAGCAGGGCCGGATCCAACTATGGCTACACCTTC.

V gene TRBV6-2 or TRBV6-3 combines with J gene TRBJ2-5; 16 positions agree with TRBD2. The CDR3 loop spans 16 amino acids. The V and J ends lost 4 bases and 3 bases, in that order; junction bases with no gene match: 2. Germline V CDR1 and CDR2: MNHEY, SVGEGT. Here the CDR3 DNA reads TGTGCCAGCAGTTTGGGACTAGCGGGAGGGAAAGAGACCCAGTACTTC. Encoded protein: CASSLGLAGGKETQYF.

CDR3 sequence reads: CASLTQGTNTGELFF. CDR3 bases: TGTGCCAGCCTGACACAGGGGACGAACACCGGGGAGCTGTTTTTT. The chain combines TRBV28 with TRBJ2-2, with TRBD1 matching 7 bases. Germline-derived CDR1 and CDR2 are MDHEN and SYDVKM. V was clipped by 8 bases and J by 0 bases; unmatched bases: 6. This CDR3 has 15 residues.

This clone was detected once. V is TRBV6-7 and J is TRBJ1-6, with 11 positions matching TRBD1. TRBV6-7 is flagged as an ORF with uncertain function. The CDR3 sequence is 17 residues long. The V segment lost 4 bases and the J segment 6 bases; nucleotides outside the gene matches: 8. The CDR3 DNA is TGTGCCAGCAGTTGGACAGGGGGCTCTCCTCCTAATTCACCCCTCCACTTT. Translating it yields CASSWTGGSPPNSPLHF.

The gene calls are TRBV7-2 and TRBJ2-2; no reliable D call. This CDR3 region has 12 residues. Trimming cost V 4 bases and J 6 bases, with 6 bases left between them. From germline, CDR1 is SGHTA and CDR2 FQGNSA. The CDR3: CASSSQPGELFF. CDR3 DNA: TGTGCCAGCAGCTCACAACCCGGGGAGCTGTTTTTT.

The rearrangement joins TRBV6-5 to TRBJ2-3; 8 bases map to TRBD1. Germline CDR1 and CDR2: MNHEY and SVGAGI. The CDR3 has 15 amino acids. Trimming at V came to 2 bases and at J to 1 base, leaving 2 bases not matched to a gene. CDR3: CASSYEGQGTDTQYF. CDR3 sequence (DNA): TGTGCCAGCAGTTACGAGGGACAGGGCACAGATACGCAGTATTTT.

The chain recombines TRBV7-9 with TRBJ1-1; 10 bases agree with TRBD1. This CDR3 has 15 residues. From germline, CDR1 is SEHNR and CDR2 FQNEAQ (reference sequence). V shed 4 bases and J 5 bases; nucleotides not matched to a gene: 7. The CDR3 sequence: CASSSWTGGRTEAFF. The CDR3 DNA reads TGTGCCAGCAGCTCTTGGACAGGGGGGAGGACTGAAGCTTTCTTT. The entire variable domain, with the rest obtained from reference TRBV7-9 and TRBJ1-1, is as follows: DTGVSQNPRHKITKRGQNVTFRCDPISEHNRLYWYRQTLGQGPEFLTYFQNEAQLEKSRLLSDRFSAERPKGSFSTLEIQRTEQGDSAMYLCASSSWTGGRTEAFFGQGTRLTVV.

V usage is TRBV2 and J usage is TRBJ1-4; D unresolved. The CDR3 runs 12 residues. Germline V CDR1 and CDR2: SNHLY, FYNNEI. V lost 10 bases to trimming and J lost 3 bases, with 9 bases between them. CDR3 protein: CATQDANEKLFF. CDR3 coding DNA: TGTGCCACCCAGGACGCTAATGAAAAACTGTTTTTT.

The gene calls are TRBV5-1 and TRBJ1-2; D remains ambiguous. With 0 bases removed from V and 7 bases from J, the gap between germline ends came to 10 bases. Germline CDR1 SGHRS, CDR2 YFSETQ. The CDR3 runs 13 residues. CDR3 sequence reads: CASSLETGGGYTF. The CDR3 region has the DNA TGCGCCAGCAGCTTGGAAACCGGAGGTGGCTACACCTTC.

The V and J genes are TRBV19 and TRBJ1-1, with 8 bases that match TRBD1. The CDR3 sequence is 14 residues long. V lost 10 bases and J lost 3; bases outside the gene matches: 10. CDR1 LNHDA and CDR2 SQIVND come from the germline V gene (reference sequence). The CDR3 sequence: CATNRDRIDTEAFF. In DNA, the CDR3 is TGTGCCACCAACCGGGACAGGATAGACACTGAAGCTTTCTTT.

The chain has TRBV12-5 and TRBJ1-4; D unclear. CDR1 and CDR2 (germline): LGHNT, FRNRAP. CDR3 length: 13 amino acids. Trimming removed 3 bases from V and 3 bases from J, with 5 bases in between. The CDR3 nucleotides are TGTGCTAGTGGTTTTGGAGCTAATGAAAAACTGTTTTTT. Translation gives CASGFGANEKLFF.

Notes on this clone: Germline is not matched at one junction end, which may reflect a read error. The rearrangement joins TRBV7-8 to TRBJ2-7; 7 nucleotides agree with TRBD2. The CDR3 has 15 amino acids. Germline V gives CDR1 SGHVS, CDR2 FQNEAQ. CDR3 amino acids: CASSVASGTTYEQYF. The CDR3 region has the DNA TGTGCCAGCAGCGTAGCATCCGGGACTACCTACGAGCAGTACTTC.

The rearrangement links TRBV6-5 to TRBJ1-5; D is ambiguous. The length of the CDR3 is 14 residues. V dropped 0 bases and J dropped 5 bases, with 8 bases sitting between them. Germline values: CDR1 MNHEY, CDR2 SVGAGI. The CDR3 sequence is CASSYSRLDQPQHF. The CDR3 bases are TGTGCCAGCAGTTACTCCCGTTTAGATCAGCCCCAGCATTTT.

In its sample, this clone was seen once. The chain carries TRBV21-1 and TRBJ2-2; the D call TRBD1 from the table was never checked on the DNA. TRBV21-1 is shown as a pseudogene. The CDR3 covers 17 residues. The CDR3 sequence is CASSKSPAGGRTGELFF. The CDR3 DNA follows: TGTGCCAGCAGCAAAAGTCCCGCAGGGGGCCGAACCGGGGAGCTGTTTTTT.